These 11 T cell receptor beta chains were all obtained from the same sample, sequenced in a study of blood T cells in healthy people across ages. PCR was performed a second time for about 7 to 12 cycles using a sample-barcoded 5' primer and a J-beta primer mix. TCRdb called the 5' RACE reads again in MiXCR, with one record for every CDR3 protein. The sample includes 1.5 million to 2 million distinct CDR3 sequences, roughly 50% of them seen just once. Sequenced material: blood. Source of these receptors: a woman between 40 and 55 years old in good health.

In this sample, this clonotype turned up many times. The rearrangement uses TRBV12-3 or TRBV12-4 and TRBJ2-3; D is ambiguous. The CDR3 runs to 16 residues. V lost 4 bases to trimming and J lost 2 bases, with 16 bases between them. CDR3 protein: CASSSLPEQFTDTQYF. For the CDR3, the DNA is TGTGCCAGCAGTTCGCTTCCAGAGCAATTCACAGATACGCAGTATTTT.

A few counts support this clonotype. This chain joins TRBV7-2 and TRBJ2-3; perhaps TRBD2 as D (5 bases). CDR3 length: 16 residues. V lost 5 bases, J lost 0 bases, and 15 bases lay in between. The germline V gene encodes CDR1 SGHTA and CDR2 FQGNSA. The CDR3 here is CASSPKRAVSTDTQYF. The DNA of the CDR3 is TGTGCCAGCAGCCCGAAGAGAGCGGTTAGCACAGATACGCAGTATTTT. The entire variable domain, with the rest obtained from reference TRBV7-2 and TRBJ2-3, is as follows: GAGVSQSPSNKVTEKGKDVELRCDPISGHTALYWYRQSLGQGLEFLIYFQGNSAPDKSGLPSDRFSAERTGGSVSTLTIQRTQQEDSAVYLCASSPKRAVSTDTQYFGPGTRLTVL.

V usage is TRBV7-9 and J usage is TRBJ2-1, with 7 bases matching TRBD1. CDR3 length: 15 amino acids. CDR1 SEHNR and CDR2 FQNEAQ come from the germline V gene (reference sequence). The J segment lost 7 bases and the V segment lost 4 bases, leaving 10 bases of the junction unmatched. The CDR3 loop reads CASSYYRGKGNEQFF. DNA for the CDR3: TGTGCCAGCAGCTACTACAGGGGAAAGGGGAATGAGCAGTTCTTC.

The chain combines TRBV2 with TRBJ2-3, with D tentatively TRBD1 or TRBD2 (6 bases each). The germline V gene has CDR1 SNHLY and CDR2 FYNNEI. CDR3 length equals 14 residues. The V gene lost 7 bases and the J gene lost 3 bases, with 14 bases spanning the gap. The CDR3 DNA reads TGTGCCAGCAAGGAGGGGGGAGGTACAGATACGCAGTATTTT. It specifies CASKEGGGTDTQYF.

This chain connects TRBV6-5 to TRBJ1-2; unclear D gene. Germline CDR1 reads MNHEY; CDR2 reads SVGAGI. V dropped 7 bases and J dropped 5 bases, with 14 bases sitting between them. This CDR3 spans 13 amino acids. The DNA of the CDR3 is TGTGCCAGCAAGTTCAAGGGCAAGTATGGCTACACCTTC. This encodes CASKFKGKYGYTF.

The sample holds a few counts of this clonotype. V usage is TRBV28 and J usage is TRBJ2-7; 7 bases agree with TRBD1. Germline CDR1 is MDHEN and CDR2 is SYDVKM. J gave up 2 bases and V 6 bases, and 10 bases lay outside the gene matches. The CDR3 length is 15 residues. The CDR3 coding sequence is TGTGCCAGCAGCCCCGGACAGGTCATAACCTACGAGCAGTACTTC. It encodes CASSPGQVITYEQYF.

The V and J genes are TRBV7-2 and TRBJ2-5; 7 bases line up with TRBD2. The DNA end is more similar to TRBJ2-1, so the J call may be wrong. Germline assignment: CDR1 SGHTA and CDR2 FQGNSA. The CDR3 runs 14 residues. The CDR3 sequence is CASSPRLATETQFF. The DNA of the CDR3 is TGTGCCAGCAGCCCCCGACTAGCAACAGAGACCCAGTTCTTC.

This clonotype has only a few counts. The chain uses TRBV4-2 and TRBJ2-4; no clear D gene. The CDR3 has 14 residues. The germline gives CDR1 LGHNA, CDR2 YNFKEQ. Trimming took off 5 bases at V and 8 bases at J, with 16 bases between the two ends. CDR3 loop: CASSYLDRFDIQYF. In nucleotides, the CDR3 is TGTGCCAGCAGCTATTTGGATCGGTTTGACATTCAGTACTTC.

This clonotype was seen just once. J is TRBJ2-4 and V is TRBV28, with D possibly TRBD1 on 6 matching bases. The J call may be faulty, since TRBJ2-7 better matches the DNA end. Germline lookup yields CDR1 MDHEN and CDR2 SYDVKM. The CDR3 covers 12 residues. CDR3 protein: CATRDNPYEQYF. In DNA form, the CDR3 reads TGTGCCACCCGGGACAATCCCTACGAGCAGTACTTC.

Concerning this clonotype itself: This may be a read error: a much more frequent sequence differs by one nucleotide. The CDR3 sequence: CASSPNRDEQYF. The CDR3 DNA reads as TGTGCCAGCAGCCCCAACAGGGACGAGCAGTACTTC. This chain connects TRBV9 to TRBJ2-7; tentatively, D is TRBD1 (6 bases). The V end lost 4 bases, the J end lost 5 bases, and 10 bases lay between the germline ends. This CDR3 is 12 amino acids long. Germline V gives CDR1 SGDLS, CDR2 YYNGEE.

This clonotype was seen only a few times. The chain has TRBV20-1 and TRBJ2-1; D gene unclear. The germline V gene has CDR1 DFQATT and CDR2 SNEGSKA (reference sequence). The V gene lost 6 bases and the J gene lost 7 bases, with 7 bases spanning the gap. The CDR3 is 10 amino acids. CDR3 in amino acids: CSAEFNEQFF. The CDR3 DNA reads TGCAGTGCCGAATTTAATGAGCAGTTCTTC.